This T cell receptor beta chain was profiled in a study of T cells in Graves' hyperthyroidism and ophthalmopathy. Findings of the study overall: Expanded thyroid clonotypes (above 0.001) were mostly also found in blood.

The hyperthyroidism patients had all been newly diagnosed, and their disease duration was under 2 months. Their ages ranged from 18 to 65 years. Lactation, pregnancy, other autoimmune disease or uncontrolled infection excluded patients. TCR beta CDR3 region amplification was performed from RNA transcripts. Carried out on the TCR CDR3, a first-round RT-PCR used the HTBI primer set. One entry per CDR3 protein results from TCRdb running MiXCR on the multiplex PCR reads. The table has 560,000 or so distinct CDR3 sequences, about half seen once. The junction had 7 bases not matched to a gene; V was cut back by 3 bases and J by 0 bases. CDR3 size: 17 residues. CDR1 is MGHDK and CDR2 is SYGVNS in the germline V gene. On this clonotype: The antigen remains undetermined.

The rearrangement joins TRBV25-1 to TRBJ2-5, with 10 bases fitting TRBD2. The specimen was peripheral blood or thyroid tissue (not recorded which). This clonotype was obtained from a woman between 18 and 30 years old with Graves' hyperthyroidism. CDR3 sequence: CASSDELAGMHQETQYF. The CDR3 nucleotides are TGTGCCAGCAGTGATGAACTAGCGGGAATGCACCAAGAGACCCAGTACTTC.